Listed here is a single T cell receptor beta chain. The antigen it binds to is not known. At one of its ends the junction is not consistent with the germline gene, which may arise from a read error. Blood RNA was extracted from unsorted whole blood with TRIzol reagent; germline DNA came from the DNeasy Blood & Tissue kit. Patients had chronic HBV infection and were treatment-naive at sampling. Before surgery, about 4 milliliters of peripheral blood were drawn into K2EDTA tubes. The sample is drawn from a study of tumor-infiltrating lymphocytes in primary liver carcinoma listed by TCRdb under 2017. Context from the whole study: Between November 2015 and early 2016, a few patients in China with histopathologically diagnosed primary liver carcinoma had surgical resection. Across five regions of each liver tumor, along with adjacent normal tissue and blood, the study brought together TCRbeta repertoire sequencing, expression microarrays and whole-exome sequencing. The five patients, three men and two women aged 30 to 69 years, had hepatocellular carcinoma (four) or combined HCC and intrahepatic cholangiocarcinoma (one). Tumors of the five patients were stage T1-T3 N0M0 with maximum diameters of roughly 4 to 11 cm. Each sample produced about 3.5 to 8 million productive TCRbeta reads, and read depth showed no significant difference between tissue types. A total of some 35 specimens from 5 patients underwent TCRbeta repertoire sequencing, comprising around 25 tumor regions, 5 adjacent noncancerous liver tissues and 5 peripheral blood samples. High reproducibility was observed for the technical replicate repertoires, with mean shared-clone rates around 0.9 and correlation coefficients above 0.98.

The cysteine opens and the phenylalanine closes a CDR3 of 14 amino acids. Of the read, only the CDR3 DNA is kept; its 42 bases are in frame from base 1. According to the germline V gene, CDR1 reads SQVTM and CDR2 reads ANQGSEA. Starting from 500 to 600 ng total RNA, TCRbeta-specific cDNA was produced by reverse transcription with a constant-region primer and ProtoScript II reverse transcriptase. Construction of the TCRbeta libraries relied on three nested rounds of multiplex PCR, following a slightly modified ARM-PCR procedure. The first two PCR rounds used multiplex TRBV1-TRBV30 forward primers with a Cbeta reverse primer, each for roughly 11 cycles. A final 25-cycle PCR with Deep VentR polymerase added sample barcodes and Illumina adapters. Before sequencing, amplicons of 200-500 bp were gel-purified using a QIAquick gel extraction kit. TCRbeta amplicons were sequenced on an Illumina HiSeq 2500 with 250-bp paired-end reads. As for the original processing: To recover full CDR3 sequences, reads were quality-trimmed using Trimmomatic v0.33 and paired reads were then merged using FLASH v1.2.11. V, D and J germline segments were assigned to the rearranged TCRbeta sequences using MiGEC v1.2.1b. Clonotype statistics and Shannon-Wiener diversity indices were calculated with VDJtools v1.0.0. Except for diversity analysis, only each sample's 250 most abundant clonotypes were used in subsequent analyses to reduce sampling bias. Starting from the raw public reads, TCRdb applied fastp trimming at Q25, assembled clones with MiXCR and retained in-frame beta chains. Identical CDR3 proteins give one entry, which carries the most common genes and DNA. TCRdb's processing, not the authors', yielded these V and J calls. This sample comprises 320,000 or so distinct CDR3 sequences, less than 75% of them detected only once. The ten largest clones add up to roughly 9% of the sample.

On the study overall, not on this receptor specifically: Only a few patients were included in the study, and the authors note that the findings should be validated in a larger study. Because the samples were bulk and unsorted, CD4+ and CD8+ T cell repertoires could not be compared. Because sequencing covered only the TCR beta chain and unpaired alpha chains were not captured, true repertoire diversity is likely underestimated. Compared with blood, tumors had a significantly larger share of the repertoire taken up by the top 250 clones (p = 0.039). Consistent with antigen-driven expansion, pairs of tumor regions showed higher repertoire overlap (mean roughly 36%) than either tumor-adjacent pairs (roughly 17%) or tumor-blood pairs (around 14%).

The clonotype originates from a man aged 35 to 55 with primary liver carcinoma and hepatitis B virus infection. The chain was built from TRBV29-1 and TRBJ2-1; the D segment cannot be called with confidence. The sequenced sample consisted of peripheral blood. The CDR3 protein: CSVVAASPYNGQFF. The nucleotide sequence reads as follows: TGCAGCGTTGTCGCCGCGAGCCCCTACAATGGGCAGTTCTTC.